The 21 T cell receptor beta chains reported below all come from one sample, sequenced in a study of blood T cell repertoires in COVID-19. The data were produced by immunoSEQ multiplex PCR, yet TCRdb's version contains in-frame clones alone and is incomplete. Here the sample spans approximately 150,000 clones, 80% to 90% being singletons. The source material was peripheral blood. The receptors were sampled from a man over 45 with active or convalescent COVID-19.

V and J are TRBV11-2 and TRBJ2-1; TRBD1 matches 7 bases. Germline CDR1 is SGHAT and CDR2 is FQNNGV. Losses at the gene ends were 5 bases for V and 9 bases for J; bases not matched to a gene: 7. CDR3 length equals 13 residues. The CDR3 DNA sequence: TGTGCCAGCAGCCCAGACAGGGATAGTGAGCAGTTCTTC. Amino acids: CASSPDRDSEQFF.

The CDR3 DNA is TGTGCCACACAGACCGGGACTAGCGGGGGTAACCGCTACGAGCAGTACTTC. Its protein product is CATQTGTSGGNRYEQYF. The gene calls are TRBV10-3 and TRBJ2-7; 14 nucleotides align to TRBD2. There are 17 residues in the CDR3. Germline V lookup: CDR1 ENHRY, CDR2 SYGVKD. J gave up 3 bases and V 10 bases, and 14 bases lay outside the gene matches.

The rearrangement uses TRBV7-2 and TRBJ1-2; D gene ambiguous. Trimming took off 0 bases at V and 8 bases at J, with 4 bases between the two ends. Germline V lookup: CDR1 SGHTA, CDR2 FQGNSA. The CDR3 runs 11 residues. This chain's CDR3 is CASSLATGYTF. CDR3 nucleotides: TGTGCCAGCAGCTTAGCGACAGGCTACACCTTC. Using reference TRBV7-2 and TRBJ1-2 for the parts outside the CDR3, the full variable domain is GAGVSQSPSNKVTEKGKDVELRCDPISGHTALYWYRQSLGQGLEFLIYFQGNSAPDKSGLPSDRFSAERTGGSVSTLTIQRTQQEDSAVYLCASSLATGYTFGSGTRLTVV.

V gene TRBV11-2 combines with J gene TRBJ2-1, with D perhaps matching TRBD2 (5 bases). CDR3 length equals 13 residues. V lost 5 bases, J lost 6 bases, and 11 bases lay in between. Germline V CDR1 and CDR2: SGHAT, FQNNGV. CDR3 in DNA: TGTGCCAGCAGCCCCTGGCGGGTCAATGAGCAGTTCTTC. The encoded protein is CASSPWRVNEQFF.

The rearrangement links TRBV3-1 (or the pseudogene TRBV3-2) to TRBJ1-1; D unclear. CDR1 and CDR2 from the germline V gene are LGHDT and YNNKEL (reference sequence). The CDR3 has 13 amino acids. V lost 1 base to trimming and J lost 12 bases, with 15 bases between them. The CDR3 region is CASSQGSAGKTFF. As DNA, the CDR3 is TGTGCCAGCAGCCAAGGAAGCGCGGGGAAAACTTTCTTT.

The rearrangement links TRBV6-5 to TRBJ2-5, with 11 bases identical to TRBD1. The CDR3 runs 15 residues. Germline CDR1 reads MNHEY; CDR2 reads SVGAGI. With 6 bases clipped from V and 5 bases from J, the junction kept 8 bases outside the gene matches. The DNA for the CDR3 is TGTGCCAGCAGGGATCGGACAGGGGGCTTGGAGACCCAGTACTTC. It encodes CASRDRTGGLETQYF.

The chain is built from TRBV3-1 (or the pseudogene TRBV3-2) and TRBJ2-5, with 10 positions matching TRBD2. The CDR3 loop spans 16 amino acids. The germline V gene encodes CDR1 LGHDT and CDR2 YNNKEL (reference sequence). The J segment lost 6 bases and the V segment lost 0 bases, leaving 7 bases of the junction unmatched. The CDR3 loop is CASSQDLAGEFKTQYF. In DNA, the CDR3 is TGTGCCAGCAGCCAAGACCTAGCGGGGGAGTTTAAGACCCAGTACTTC.

The V and J genes are TRBV2 and TRBJ1-2; tentative D call: TRBD1 (5 bases). The CDR3 length is 16 residues. V lost 7 bases and J lost 2, with 20 bases in between. Germline V CDR1 and CDR2: SNHLY, FYNNEI. The CDR3 nucleotides are TGTGCCAGCACACTCCAGGGCGCCTCTCTAAACTATGGCTACACCTTC. Translated: CASTLQGASLNYGYTF.

The chain is built from TRBV14 and TRBJ1-2; D might be TRBD1 (6 bases). The V end was cut by 4 bases, the J end by 8 bases, with 11 bases between. The CDR3 is made up of 12 amino acids. From germline, CDR1 is SGHDN and CDR2 FVKESK. CDR3 residues: CASSPGTRGYTF. The DNA for the CDR3 is TGTGCCAGCAGCCCCGGGACACGAGGCTACACCTTC. The full variable domain, with the rest looked up from reference TRBV14 and TRBJ1-2, is EAGVTQFPSHSVIEKGQTVTLRCDPISGHDNLYWYRRVMGKEIKFLLHFVKESKQDESGMPNNRFLAERTGGTYSTLKVQPAELEDSGVYFCASSPGTRGYTFGSGTRLTVV.

The chain recombines TRBV19 with TRBJ2-3, with D tentatively TRBD2 (6 bases). Germline V CDR1 and CDR2: LNHDA, SQIVND (reference sequence). The V and J ends lost 7 bases and 3 bases respectively, with 20 bases between them. This CDR3 region has 16 residues. The CDR3 sequence: CASKGWSSRDTDTQYF. The CDR3 DNA reads TGTGCCAGTAAAGGTTGGTCTTCGCGGGATACAGATACGCAGTATTTT.

The chain has TRBV19 and TRBJ2-1, with a tentative D call TRBD2 (5 bases). The CDR3 consists of 14 residues. CDR1 is LNHDA, CDR2 SQIVND, per germline (reference sequence). The V end was cut by 3 bases, the J end by 5 bases, with 11 bases between. CDR3 amino acids: CASSIMSGNNEQFF. The CDR3 nucleotides read TGTGCCAGTAGTATTATGTCGGGGAACAATGAGCAGTTCTTC.

This clone occurred a few times. This rearrangement joins TRBV6-1 to TRBJ2-7, with D unclear. The CDR3 extends over 14 amino acids. V gave up 6 bases and J gave up 0 bases, with 12 bases separating them. The germline V gene has CDR1 MNHNS and CDR2 SASEGT. DNA for the CDR3: TGTGCCAGCAGCGCACGGGTGAGCTCCTACGAGCAGTACTTC. Residues: CASSARVSSYEQYF.

The chain combines TRBV4-1 with TRBJ1-5; 12 bases are a match to TRBD1. V lost 0 bases and J lost 4; bases outside the gene matches: 16. CDR3 size: 21 residues. The V gene's germline CDR1 is MGHRA and CDR2 YSYEKL. The CDR3 here is CASSQEHRWGQGASINQPQHF. CDR3 coding DNA: TGCGCCAGCAGCCAAGAACATCGGTGGGGACAGGGGGCTTCTATTAATCAGCCCCAGCATTTT.

V gene TRBV11-2 combines with J gene TRBJ2-7, with 7 nucleotides matching TRBD1. Trimming took 4 bases from V and 5 from J; bases not matched to a gene: 14. CDR1 and CDR2 (germline): SGHAT, FQNNGV. The CDR3 is 16 residues long. The CDR3 sequence: CASSYRRGQGVHEQYF. CDR3 coding DNA: TGTGCCAGCAGCTACCGGAGAGGGCAGGGGGTCCACGAGCAGTACTTC.

The chain recombines TRBV4-2 with TRBJ1-2; 7 bases map to TRBD1. CDR1 is LGHNA and CDR2 is YNFKEQ in the germline V gene. The CDR3 spans 15 residues. V was pared by 3 bases and J by 3 bases, with 7 bases of the junction left unmatched. The CDR3 DNA sequence: TGTGCCAGCAGCCAGGAAAGGACAGGTTACTATGGCTACACCTTC. Its protein product is CASSQERTGYYGYTF.

The V call is TRBV19, the J call TRBJ2-7, with 9 bases fitting TRBD1. The CDR3 has 18 residues. The V segment lost 3 bases and the J segment 3 bases; nucleotides outside the gene matches: 15. CDR1 and CDR2 (germline): LNHDA, SQIVND (reference sequence). In DNA, the CDR3 is TGTGCCAGTAGTATTAAAGGGACAGGGCCCCCCAGGATCTACGAGCAGTACTTC. Translation gives CASSIKGTGPPRIYEQYF.

The chain employs TRBV6-2 or TRBV6-3 and TRBJ2-2, with 8 bases aligning to TRBD1. The J segment lost 6 bases and the V segment lost 5 bases, leaving 8 bases of the junction unmatched. Per germline, CDR1 MNHEY and CDR2 SVGEGT. This CDR3 is 15 amino acids long. CDR3 sequence (DNA): TGTGCCAGCAGTGACAACAGGGGGGCCTCCGGGGAGCTGTTTTTT. Protein: CASSDNRGASGELFF.

This rearrangement joins TRBV19 to TRBJ2-7; the match to TRBD2 covers 14 bases. CDR3 length equals 17 residues. Germline-derived CDR1 and CDR2 are LNHDA and SQIVND (reference sequence). V lost 1 base to trimming and J lost 4 bases; unmatched junction nucleotides: 6. CDR3 DNA: TGTGCCAGTAGTATAGCCCCGGGACTAGCGGGAGTGTACGAGCAGTACTTC. Its translation: CASSIAPGLAGVYEQYF.

The chain is built from TRBV28 and TRBJ1-4; TRBD1 might be the D (5 bases). The V gene lost 7 bases and the J gene lost 7 bases, with 16 bases spanning the gap. Germline CDR1 MDHEN, CDR2 SYDVKM. The CDR3 consists of 14 residues. The CDR3 coding sequence is TGTGCCAGCAAGATAGACAGATGGGGTGAAAAACTGTTTTTT. Translated: CASKIDRWGEKLFF.

This clone has just one count. The V and J genes are TRBV19 and TRBJ1-2; possibly TRBD1 for D (5 bases). The CDR3 consists of 14 residues. CDR1 is LNHDA, CDR2 SQIVND, per germline (reference sequence). Trimming removed 5 bases at V and 11 bases at J, with 21 bases between. CDR3 residues: CASSLEHDSVFYTF. The CDR3 DNA sequence: TGTGCCAGTAGTCTCGAACACGACAGCGTCTTTTACACCTTC. Looking up the rest from reference TRBV19 and TRBJ1-2 gives the full variable domain: DGGITQSPKYLFRKEGQNVTLSCEQNLNHDAMYWYRQDPGQGLRLIYYSQIVNDFQKGDIAEGYSVSREKKESFPLTVTSAQKNPTAFYLCASSLEHDSVFYTFGSGTRLTVV.

The V and J genes are TRBV5-1 and TRBJ1-3, with 10 bases that match TRBD1. CDR3 length: 16 amino acids. V lost 4 bases and J lost 0; bases outside the gene matches: 4. Germline lookup yields CDR1 SGHRS and CDR2 YFSETQ. The CDR3 loop is CASSLDRGFSGNTIYF. CDR3 coding DNA: TGCGCCAGCAGCCTGGACAGGGGGTTCTCTGGAAACACCATATATTTT. Full variable domain (remainder filled in from reference TRBV5-1 and TRBJ1-3): KAGVTQTPRYLIKTRGQQVTLSCSPISGHRSVSWYQQTPGQGLQFLFEYFSETQRNKGNFPGRFSGRQFSNSRSEMNVSTLELGDSALYLCASSLDRGFSGNTIYFGEGSWLTVV.